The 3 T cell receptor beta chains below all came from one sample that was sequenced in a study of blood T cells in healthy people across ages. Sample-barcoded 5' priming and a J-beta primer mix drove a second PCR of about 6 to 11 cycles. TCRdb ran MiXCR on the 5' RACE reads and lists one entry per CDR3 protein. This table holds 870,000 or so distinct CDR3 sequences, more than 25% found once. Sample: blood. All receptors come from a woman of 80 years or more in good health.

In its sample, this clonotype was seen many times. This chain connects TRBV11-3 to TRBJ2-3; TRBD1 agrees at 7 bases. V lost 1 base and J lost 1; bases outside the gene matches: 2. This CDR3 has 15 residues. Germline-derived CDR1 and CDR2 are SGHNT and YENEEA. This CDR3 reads CASSLATGRTDTQYF. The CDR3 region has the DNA TGTGCCAGCAGCTTAGCGACAGGGCGCACAGATACGCAGTATTTT.

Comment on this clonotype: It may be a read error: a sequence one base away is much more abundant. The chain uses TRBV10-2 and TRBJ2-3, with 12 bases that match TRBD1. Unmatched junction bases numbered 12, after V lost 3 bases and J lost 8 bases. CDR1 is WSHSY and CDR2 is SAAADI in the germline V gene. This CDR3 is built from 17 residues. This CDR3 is CASSEQKGTGGSATQYF. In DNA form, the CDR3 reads TGCGCCAGCAGTGAACAGAAGGGGACAGGGGGCAGTGCTACGCAGTATTTT.

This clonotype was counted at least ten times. The CDR3 nucleotides read TGCGCCAGCAGCCATGAACAGGGAACCCTATCTGGGGCCAACGTCCTGACTTTC. Protein: CASSHEQGTLSGANVLTF. This chain connects TRBV5-1 to TRBJ2-6; tentative D call: TRBD1 (6 bases). The CDR3 is 18 residues long. The V and J ends lost 4 bases and 1 base respectively, with 18 bases between them. Per germline, CDR1 SGHRS and CDR2 YFSETQ.